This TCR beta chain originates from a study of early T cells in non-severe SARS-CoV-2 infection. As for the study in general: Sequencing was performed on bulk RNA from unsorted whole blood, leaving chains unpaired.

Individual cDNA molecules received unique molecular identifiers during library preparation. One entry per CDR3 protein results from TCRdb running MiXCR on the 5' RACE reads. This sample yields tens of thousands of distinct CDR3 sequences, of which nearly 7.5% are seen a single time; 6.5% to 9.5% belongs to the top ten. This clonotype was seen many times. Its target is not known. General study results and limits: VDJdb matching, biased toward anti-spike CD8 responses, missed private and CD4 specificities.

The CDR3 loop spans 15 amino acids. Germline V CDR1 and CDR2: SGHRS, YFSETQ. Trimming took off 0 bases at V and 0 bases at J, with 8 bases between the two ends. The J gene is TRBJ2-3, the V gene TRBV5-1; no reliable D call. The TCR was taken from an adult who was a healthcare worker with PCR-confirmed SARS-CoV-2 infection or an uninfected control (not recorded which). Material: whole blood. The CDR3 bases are TGCGCCAGCAGCTTGGAGCCGGCTAGCACAGATACGCAGTATTTT. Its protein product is CASSLEPASTDTQYF.